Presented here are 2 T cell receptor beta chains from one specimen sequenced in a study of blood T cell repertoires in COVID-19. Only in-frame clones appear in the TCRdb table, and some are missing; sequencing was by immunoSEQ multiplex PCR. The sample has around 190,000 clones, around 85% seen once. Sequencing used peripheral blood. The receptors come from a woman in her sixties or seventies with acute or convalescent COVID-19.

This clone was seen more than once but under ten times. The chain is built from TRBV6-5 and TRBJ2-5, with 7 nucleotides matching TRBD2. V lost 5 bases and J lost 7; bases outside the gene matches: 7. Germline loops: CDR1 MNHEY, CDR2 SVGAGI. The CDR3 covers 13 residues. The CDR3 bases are TGTGCCAGCAGTCCCCCCGGGACTACGACCCAGTACTTC. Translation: CASSPPGTTTQYF.

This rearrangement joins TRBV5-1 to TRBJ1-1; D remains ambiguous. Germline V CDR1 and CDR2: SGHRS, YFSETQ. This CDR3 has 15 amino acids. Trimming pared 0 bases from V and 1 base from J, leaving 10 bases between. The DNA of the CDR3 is TGCGCCAGCAGCTTGGTGGCAGGCAAGAACACTGAAGCTTTCTTT. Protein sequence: CASSLVAGKNTEAFF.